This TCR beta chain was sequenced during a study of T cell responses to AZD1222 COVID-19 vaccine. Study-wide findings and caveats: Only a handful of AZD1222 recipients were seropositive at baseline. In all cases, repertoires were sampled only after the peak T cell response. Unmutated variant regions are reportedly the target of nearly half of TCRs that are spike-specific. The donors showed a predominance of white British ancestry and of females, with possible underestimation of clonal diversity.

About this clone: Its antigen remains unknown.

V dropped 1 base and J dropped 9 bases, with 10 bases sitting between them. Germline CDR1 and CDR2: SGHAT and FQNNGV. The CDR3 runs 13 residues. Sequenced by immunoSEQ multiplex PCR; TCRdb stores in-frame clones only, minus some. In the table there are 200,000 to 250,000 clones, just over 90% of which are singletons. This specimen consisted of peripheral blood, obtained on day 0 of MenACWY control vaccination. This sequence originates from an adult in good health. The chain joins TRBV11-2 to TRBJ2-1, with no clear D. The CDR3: CASSLGLSGEQFF. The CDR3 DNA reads TGTGCCAGCAGCTTAGGGCTATCCGGTGAGCAGTTCTTC.